The next 31 T cell receptor beta chains were all read from a single sample in a study of blood T cell repertoires in COVID-19 (dated by TCRdb to the early 2020s). Receptors were amplified or captured by the immunoSEQ multiplex PCR assay. TCRdb provides this immuneACCESS table in a form limited to in-frame rearrangements. Some clones are lacking; in checked studies, under half of them reflect an unresolved V gene, and why the rest are absent is not known. The sample table contains 300,000 to 450,000 clones; only one count was recorded for more than 70% of them. Over 2% of the sample is in the top ten clones. Sequenced sample: peripheral blood. These receptor sequences come from a woman between 55 and 75 years old with COVID-19, enrolled during active disease.

The chain recombines TRBV6-4 with TRBJ1-2; the D gene is possibly TRBD1 (5 bases). The ends were cut back, 11 bases at V and 4 bases at J, with 20 bases in the middle. The CDR3 has 14 amino acids. CDR1 and CDR2 from the germline V gene are MRHNA and SNTAGT. The CDR3 DNA reads TGTGCCGGACGGCCAAACAGGAGTCTCTATGGCTACACCTTC. Amino acid sequence: CAGRPNRSLYGYTF.

The rearrangement joins TRBV7-3 to TRBJ1-6, with D perhaps matching TRBD1 (5 bases). With 7 bases removed from V and 7 bases from J, the gap between germline ends came to 14 bases. This CDR3 has 14 amino acids. Germline V gene data show CDR1 as SGHTA and CDR2 as FQGTGA. The CDR3 nucleotides are TGTGCCAGCAAGGTTGGGCAGGGCAATTCACCCCTCCACTTT. Protein: CASKVGQGNSPLHF.

The chain links TRBV27 to TRBJ2-5; TRBD1 agrees at 8 bases. CDR3 size: 14 residues. Per the germline V gene, CDR1 is MNHEY and CDR2 is SMNVEV (reference sequence). With 4 bases clipped from V and 5 bases from J, the junction kept 6 bases outside the gene matches. As DNA, the CDR3 is TGTGCCAGCAGTTCCGCGGACAGGGTTGAGACCCAGTACTTC. It yields the protein CASSSADRVETQYF.

The chain links TRBV19 to TRBJ1-2, with a tentative D call TRBD1 (6 bases). The CDR3 is 12 residues long. With 7 bases removed from V and 7 bases from J, the gap between germline ends came to 13 bases. Germline CDR1 and CDR2: LNHDA and SQIVND (reference sequence). CDR3 loop: CASKQGVSGYTF. The CDR3 bases are TGTGCCAGTAAACAGGGTGTGAGTGGCTACACCTTC.

For the CDR3, the DNA is TGCGCCAGCAGCTTAGGTGGGCTTAATGAAAAACTGTTTTTT. Protein product: CASSLGGLNEKLFF. The V call is TRBV5-1, the J call TRBJ1-4; D call uncertain. The CDR3 runs 14 residues. V was trimmed by 2 bases and J by 4 bases, leaving 9 bases between them. Germline V gene sequence: CDR1 SGHRS, CDR2 YFSETQ.

The chain uses TRBV2 and TRBJ2-5, with 15 bases fitting TRBD2. This CDR3 region has 18 residues. The J segment lost 0 bases and the V segment lost 4 bases, leaving 6 bases of the junction unmatched. Per the germline V gene, CDR1 is SNHLY and CDR2 is FYNNEI. For the CDR3, the DNA is TGTGCCAGCAGTGCTGACGGACTAGCGGGGGGGCACCAAGAGACCCAGTACTTC. It codes for CASSADGLAGGHQETQYF.

The chain joins TRBV7-3 to TRBJ2-1, with 10 nucleotides matching TRBD1. Germline V gene sequence: CDR1 SGHTA, CDR2 FQGTGA. With 2 bases clipped from V and 9 bases from J, the junction kept 4 bases outside the gene matches. This CDR3 spans 14 amino acids. CDR3 DNA: TGTGCCAGCAGCTTAGACAGGGGGCGCGGTGAGCAGTTCTTC. Amino acid sequence: CASSLDRGRGEQFF.

The gene calls are TRBV11-2 and TRBJ2-3, with a weak D call TRBD2 (5 bases). V lost 3 bases and J lost 10, with 11 bases in between. The CDR3 is made up of 12 amino acids. Germline lookup yields CDR1 SGHAT and CDR2 FQNNGV. This chain's CDR3 is CASSLGDQAQYF. CDR3 DNA sequence: TGTGCCAGCAGCTTGGGAGATCAAGCGCAGTATTTT.

The genes are TRBV18 and TRBJ2-2, with 7 bases matching TRBD1. CDR3 length: 16 residues. With 6 bases clipped from V and 7 bases from J, the junction kept 14 bases outside the gene matches. Germline-derived CDR1 and CDR2 are KGHSH and LQKENI. The CDR3 DNA is TGTGCCAGCTCTCTATTTGCCGGGACAGATATCGGGGAGCTGTTTTTT. It encodes CASSLFAGTDIGELFF.

V is TRBV19 and J is TRBJ2-5, with D possibly being TRBD1 (6 bases). Trimming removed 3 bases from V and 5 bases from J, with 16 bases in between. The CDR3 has 15 residues. Germline V CDR1 and CDR2: LNHDA, SQIVND (reference sequence). The chain's CDR3 is CASSMIGQGMETQYF. CDR3 sequence (DNA): TGTGCCAGTAGTATGATTGGCCAGGGGATGGAGACCCAGTACTTC. The full variable domain, in which reference TRBV19 and TRBJ2-5 provide the parts outside the CDR3, is DGGITQSPKYLFRKEGQNVTLSCEQNLNHDAMYWYRQDPGQGLRLIYYSQIVNDFQKGDIAEGYSVSREKKESFPLTVTSAQKNPTAFYLCASSMIGQGMETQYFGPGTRLLVL.

The chain couples TRBV5-1 to TRBJ1-4; possible D gene TRBD1, 5 bases. The CDR3 contains 14 residues. With 4 bases removed from V and 3 bases from J, the gap between germline ends came to 10 bases. Germline V gives CDR1 SGHRS, CDR2 YFSETQ. In nucleotides, the CDR3 is TGCGCCAGCAGCACAGGTGGGCCTAATGAAAAACTGTTTTTT. It translates to CASSTGGPNEKLFF.

The chain combines TRBV5-1 with TRBJ2-7; TRBD1 aligns across 8 bases. After removal of 3 bases from V and 7 bases from J, the junction contained 12 bases not matched to a gene. This CDR3 is built from 15 residues. In germline, CDR1 is SGHRS, CDR2 YFSETQ. The CDR3 sequence: CASSSSRGPGKEQYF. CDR3 nucleotide sequence: TGCGCCAGCAGCTCTTCCAGGGGGCCCGGTAAGGAGCAGTACTTC.

This clone occurred once. The rearrangement joins TRBV30 to TRBJ1-1, with a weak D call TRBD1 (6 bases). Germline assignment: CDR1 GTSNPN and CDR2 SVGIG (reference sequence). V lost 0 bases, J lost 1 base, and 12 bases lay in between. The CDR3 spans 15 residues. The CDR3 nucleotides are TGTGCCTGGAGTGTAGACGGGGGGCGGAACACTGAAGCTTTCTTT. Translating it yields CAWSVDGGRNTEAFF.

The rearrangement links TRBV18 to TRBJ2-1; tentative D call: TRBD1 (5 bases). V dropped 1 base and J dropped 5 bases, with 9 bases sitting between them. CDR3 length: 14 residues. Per the germline V gene, CDR1 is KGHSH and CDR2 is LQKENI. The CDR3, as DNA: TGTGCCAGCTCACCACGGTCAGGGAACAATGAGCAGTTCTTC. It codes for CASSPRSGNNEQFF. Full variable domain (remainder filled in from reference TRBV18 and TRBJ2-1): NAGVMQNPRHLVRRRGQEARLRCSPMKGHSHVYWYRQLPEEGLKFMVYLQKENIIDESGMPKERFSAEFPKEGPSILRIQQVVRGDSAAYFCASSPRSGNNEQFFGPGTRLTVL.

The J gene is TRBJ2-2, the V gene TRBV5-6, with 7 positions matching TRBD1. The germline CDR1 and CDR2 sequences are SGHDT and YYEEEE. After removal of 3 bases from V and 4 bases from J, the junction contained 12 bases not matched to a gene. There are 17 residues in the CDR3. DNA of the CDR3: TGTGCCAGCAGCTCCCTCGACAGGGACCAAACCACCGGGGAGCTGTTTTTT. This codes for CASSSLDRDQTTGELFF.

The rearrangement joins TRBV24-1 to TRBJ1-5, with unresolved D. V was clipped by 5 bases and J by 6 bases, with 22 bases between them. There are 17 residues in the CDR3. Per germline, CDR1 KGHDR and CDR2 SFDVKD. CDR3 protein: CATSVRSELVLGQPQHF. The CDR3 DNA sequence: TGTGCCACCAGTGTTCGGTCCGAGCTAGTTTTAGGTCAGCCCCAGCATTTT.

The V call is TRBV11-3, the J call TRBJ1-3, with 9 bases fitting TRBD1. The CDR3 sequence is 19 residues long. With V trimmed by 0 bases and J by 0 bases, 9 bases remained unmatched. Per germline, CDR1 SGHNT and CDR2 YENEEA. The CDR3 bases are TGTGCCAGCAGCTTAGATGGATCGTACAGGGGGCTCTCTGGAAACACCATATATTTT. This sequence encodes CASSLDGSYRGLSGNTIYF.

J is TRBJ2-6 and V is TRBV7-9; 8 bases map to TRBD1. V lost 6 bases and J lost 1; bases outside the gene matches: 5. The V gene's germline CDR1 is SEHNR and CDR2 FQNEAQ (reference sequence). CDR3 length equals 16 residues. This chain's CDR3 is CASSSGQGSGANVLTF. The CDR3 bases are TGTGCCAGCAGTTCCGGACAGGGTTCTGGGGCCAACGTCCTGACTTTC.

The chain is built from TRBV19 and TRBJ2-1; D unresolved. Germline CDR1 reads LNHDA; CDR2 reads SQIVND (reference sequence). CDR3 length equals 16 residues. Between the trimmed V and J ends, which lost 4 bases and 0 bases, there was a span of 13 bases. The CDR3 loop reads CASSRFLASSYNEQFF. CDR3 in DNA: TGTGCCAGTAGTAGATTTCTTGCTAGCTCCTACAATGAGCAGTTCTTC.

The chain couples TRBV3-1 (or the pseudogene TRBV3-2) to TRBJ2-7, with D perhaps TRBD2 (6 bases). Germline assignment: CDR1 LGHDT and CDR2 YNNKEL (reference sequence). The CDR3 is made up of 13 amino acids. The ends were cut back, 3 bases at V and 13 bases at J, with 19 bases in the middle. CDR3 DNA: TGTGCCAGCAGCCATTCCGGGGGTACTGGTGGATACTTC. It codes for CASSHSGGTGGYF.

This sequence joins TRBV9 and TRBJ1-6; 7 bases fit TRBD1. The V and J ends lost 2 bases and 6 bases, in that order; junction bases with no gene match: 8. CDR1 SGDLS and CDR2 YYNGEE come from the germline V gene. The CDR3 totals 16 residues. The CDR3 region is CASSVSDRIFNSPLHF. The CDR3 DNA reads as TGTGCCAGCAGCGTCTCGGACAGGATTTTTAATTCACCCCTCCACTTT.

The chain uses TRBV4-2 and TRBJ1-1; TRBD1 agrees at 8 bases. V gave up 1 base and J gave up 1 base; unmatched junction bases: 5. From germline, CDR1 is LGHNA and CDR2 YNFKEQ. This CDR3 has 16 amino acids. Written as DNA, the CDR3 is TGTGCCAGCAGCCAAGCTCGGGACAGGCCGAACACTGAAGCTTTCTTT. Amino acid sequence: CASSQARDRPNTEAFF.

The chain recombines TRBV19 with TRBJ1-3, with TRBD1 as a possible D gene (5 bases). V lost 6 bases and J 4 bases, leaving 7 bases between the germline ends. The CDR3 is 12 residues long. Germline CDR1 reads LNHDA; CDR2 reads SQIVND (reference sequence). The chain's CDR3 is CASSRTGNTIYF. The CDR3 region has the DNA TGTGCCAGTAGCCGGACAGGAAACACCATATATTTT.

This chain uses TRBV28 with TRBJ1-1; TRBD1 matches 12 bases. With V trimmed by 3 bases and J by 7 bases, 6 bases remained unmatched. The CDR3 loop spans 15 amino acids. The germline CDR1 and CDR2 sequences are MDHEN and SYDVKM. CDR3 protein: CASSFGTGGRNEAFF. CDR3 nucleotides: TGTGCCAGCAGTTTCGGGACAGGGGGCCGGAATGAAGCTTTCTTT.

V usage is TRBV7-3 and J usage is TRBJ2-2; D is ambiguous. Germline V lookup: CDR1 SGHTA, CDR2 FQGTGA. V lost 5 bases, J lost 5 bases, and 9 bases lay in between. The CDR3 is made up of 13 amino acids. CDR3 protein: CASSSPGTGELFF. CDR3 nucleotides: TGTGCCAGCAGCAGTCCGGGTACCGGGGAGCTGTTTTTT.

This rearrangement joins TRBV6-4 to TRBJ2-3; TRBD2 agrees at 9 bases. This CDR3 has 19 residues. CDR1 and CDR2 (germline): MRHNA, SNTAGT. V was clipped by 10 bases and J by 4 bases; unmatched bases: 24. The CDR3 bases are TGTGCCACCCCCCCTCTAGCGGGGACGCACGAGGGATGCCCAGATACGCAGTATTTT. This gives the protein CATPPLAGTHEGCPDTQYF.

The chain joins TRBV28 to TRBJ2-6; D unresolved. Per the germline V gene, CDR1 is MDHEN and CDR2 is SYDVKM. With 5 bases removed from V and 4 bases from J, the gap between germline ends came to 12 bases. The CDR3 runs to 15 residues. In DNA, the CDR3 is TGTGCCAGCAGTCCCCCCCCTGCGGGGGCCAACGTCCTGACTTTC. Translated: CASSPPPAGANVLTF.

This rearrangement joins TRBV28 to TRBJ2-7, with a possible D match to TRBD2 (6 bases). Germline V CDR1 and CDR2: MDHEN, SYDVKM. The V and J ends lost 6 bases and 1 base respectively, with 13 bases between them. The CDR3 has 14 residues. The CDR3 here is CASRGLASSYEQYF. The CDR3 coding sequence is TGTGCCAGCAGGGGACTTGCCAGTTCCTACGAGCAGTACTTC.

V gene TRBV27 combines with J gene TRBJ1-2, with no clear D. V was trimmed by 0 bases and J by 3 bases, leaving 17 bases between them. CDR1 is MNHEY, CDR2 SMNVEV, per germline (reference sequence). The CDR3 totals 17 residues. CDR3 amino acids: CASSLSIALREDYGYTF. DNA for the CDR3: TGTGCCAGCAGTTTATCAATAGCGTTGAGGGAAGACTATGGCTACACCTTC.

The V and J genes are TRBV4-2 and TRBJ2-7; TRBD1 aligns across 9 bases. Trimming took 4 bases from V and 5 from J; bases not matched to a gene: 6. The length of the CDR3 is 14 residues. The germline V gene has CDR1 LGHNA and CDR2 YNFKEQ. In DNA form, the CDR3 reads TGTGCCAGCAGCCGAATGGGACAGGGAAACGAGCAGTACTTC. Translated, it gives CASSRMGQGNEQYF.

CDR3 protein: CASSSLGTGPTDTQYF. The CDR3 nucleotides read TGTGCCAGCAGTTCTCTAGGGACAGGTCCCACAGATACGCAGTATTTT. The rearrangement uses TRBV6-5 and TRBJ2-3; 8 nucleotides agree with TRBD1. Germline V CDR1 and CDR2: MNHEY, SVGAGI. The J segment lost 2 bases and the V segment lost 4 bases, leaving 8 bases of the junction unmatched. The CDR3 sequence is 16 residues long.